This T cell receptor (beta chain) was obtained from a study of cytomegalovirus exposure and HLA in healthy donors (dated by TCRdb to 2015 to 2018). For the wider study: According to a later analysis, the approximately 120 validation repertoires were produced on the same platform as the roughly 600 repertoires of the first cohort. The study aimed to test whether signatures of past pathogen exposure could be identified by cataloging public T cell receptors. Besides the first cohort of roughly 640 subjects, a separate validation cohort made up of over 95 different subjects was used. High-throughput TCR immunosequencing, statistical association of individual TCRs with disease status, and machine learning were combined to predict cytomegalovirus infection status. Results the study describes overall, beyond this receptor: A later analysis lacked HLA typing for the validation cohort, so it scored co-occurrence in that cohort across all 120 repertoires. The study listed approximately 150 TCR beta chains as associated with cytomegalovirus. In vitro tests confirmed that a few of the cytomegalovirus-associated TCR beta chains recognize cytomegalovirus antigens. In a later analysis, TCRs clustered in the first cohort were found to also tend to co-occur in the approximately 110 validation repertoires, with 90% to 95% of cluster scores above 0. The classifier was reported to diagnose cytomegalovirus status with high specificity and sensitivity in both the original and validation cohorts. It was suggested by the authors that the approach could potentially be generalized to other disease states and immunological phenotypes. While some public TCRs were present in many individuals, most TCR sequences turned up only very rarely across donors.

Libraries were prepared through the immunoSEQ multiplex PCR assay. Per the authors' processing: A statistical classification framework was developed to diagnose cytomegalovirus status using the catalog of TCR beta chain sequences. The table comes from immuneACCESS by way of TCRdb, which keeps in-frame sequences with V and J called. Part of the clones is missing from these tables; in studies checked, under half for an unresolved V gene and the rest for unknown reasons. The DNA gave D and trimming, while V, J and clone size come from that table. Here the sample has 98,000 or so clones; approximately 94% occur a single time. Around 0.65% of the sample is in the top ten clones. Spanning cysteine to phenylalanine, the CDR3 consists of 16 amino acids. The only DNA kept is the CDR3, 48 bases in frame from the first base. The germline V gene gives CDR1 as MDHEN and CDR2 as SYDVKM. V lost 2 bases and J lost 0 bases; the stretch between them is 14 bases long.

Points on this clone: The antigen it binds to is not known. Per-base quality was not reported, and no clone a single base away is much larger than it.

Separate from the roughly 700-subject first cohort, the validation cohort of about 130 subjects was the group to which the donors belonged. This TCR derives from a woman in her late teens or twenties in good health and CMV-seronegative. The V and J genes are TRBV28 and TRBJ2-7; the D gene is possibly TRBD1, with 6 bases matching. Sequenced: PBMCs. This receptor has the CDR3 CASSLSAPGHSYEQYF. The DNA reads as follows: TGTGCCAGCAGTTTAAGTGCCCCGGGACACTCCTACGAGCAGTACTTC.